This entry lists 30 T cell receptor beta chains sequenced from one sample in a study of beta chain features in type 1 diabetes. The isolated RNA, all of it, was reverse transcribed, so expressed TCRB transcripts were what got sequenced. The data were produced by immunoSEQ multiplex PCR, yet TCRdb's version contains in-frame clones alone and is incomplete. The top ten clones hold approximately 0.02% of a sample with a few hundred thousand clones, roughly 15% of them seen once. Sequences were obtained from naive CD4+ T cells from blood. The receptors shown here come from a woman aged 18-29 years in good health.

A few counts support this clone. The rearrangement links TRBV5-4 to TRBJ2-1; perhaps TRBD2 as D (6 bases). In germline, CDR1 is SGHNT, CDR2 YYREEE (reference sequence). V was pared by 5 bases and J by 0 bases, with 12 bases between. CDR3 size: 15 residues. The CDR3 DNA is TGTGCCAGCAGACCTGACGGGAGCTCCTACAATGAGCAGTTCTTC. Residues: CASRPDGSSYNEQFF.

This clone has a handful of counts. The chain is built from TRBV2 and TRBJ2-5, with unresolved D. The CDR3 totals 13 residues. CDR1 and CDR2 from the germline V gene are SNHLY and FYNNEI. V dropped 3 bases and J dropped 5 bases, with 10 bases sitting between them. CDR3 in DNA: TGTGCCAGCAGTGATTGGGCTGACGAGACCCAGTACTTC. Protein sequence: CASSDWADETQYF. Based on the CDR3 plus reference TRBV2 and TRBJ2-5, the full variable domain is EPEVTQTPSHQVTQMGQEVILRCVPISNHLYFYWYRQILGQKVEFLVSFYNNEISEKSEIFDDQFSVERPDGSNFTLKIRSTKLEDSAMYFCASSDWADETQYFGPGTRLLVL.

The chain recombines TRBV29-1 with TRBJ2-7; 9 nucleotides line up with TRBD2. Germline values: CDR1 SQVTM, CDR2 ANQGSEA. V lost 4 bases and J lost 4; bases outside the gene matches: 5. The CDR3 is made up of 13 amino acids. The chain's CDR3 is CSVATSGPYEQYF. The CDR3 bases are TGCAGCGTTGCGACTAGCGGCCCTTACGAGCAGTACTTC.

V usage is TRBV6-5 and J usage is TRBJ1-1; 7 bases map to TRBD1. The CDR3 extends over 15 amino acids. Trimming took 5 bases from V and 1 from J; bases not matched to a gene: 7. Germline values: CDR1 MNHEY, CDR2 SVGAGI. CDR3 protein: CASSTTRGTNTEAFF. The CDR3 DNA reads as TGTGCCAGCAGTACCACCAGGGGGACGAACACTGAAGCTTTCTTT.

The rearrangement uses TRBV27 and TRBJ2-5; 8 nucleotides align to TRBD2. Germline V gene data show CDR1 as MNHEY and CDR2 as SMNVEV (reference sequence). Germline trimming cut 6 bases from V and 5 bases from J; bases unmatched to any gene: 8. The CDR3 length is 14 residues. CDR3 sequence: CASSSGTRRETQYF. In nucleotides, the CDR3 is TGTGCCAGCAGCTCCGGGACTAGAAGGGAGACCCAGTACTTC.

The genes are TRBV15 and TRBJ1-5, with D possibly TRBD1 on 5 matching bases. The CDR3 has 16 amino acids. Trimming removed 2 bases from V and 4 bases from J, with 15 bases in between. Germline assignment: CDR1 LNHNV and CDR2 YYDKDF (reference sequence). Here the CDR3 DNA reads TGTGCCACCAGCAGACCCCAGGGATATCGGAATCAGCCCCAGCATTTT. Translation: CATSRPQGYRNQPQHF.

This chain links TRBV7-2 with TRBJ1-2; maybe TRBD1 (5 bases). CDR1 is SGHTA, CDR2 FQGNSA, per germline. V lost 4 bases and J lost 8, with 17 bases in between. This CDR3 has 14 residues. CDR3 nucleotide sequence: TGTGCCAGCAGCTCCACCGGGGGGAGGAAGGGCTACACCTTC. This encodes CASSSTGGRKGYTF.

The rearrangement uses TRBV6-5 and TRBJ1-5; the D gene is possibly TRBD1 (5 bases). V lost 4 bases and J lost 2, with 12 bases in between. The germline gives CDR1 MNHEY, CDR2 SVGAGI. This CDR3 has 15 residues. CDR3 coding DNA: TGTGCCAGCAGTTCTCGGAGCAGGGGCAATCAGCCCCAGCATTTT. Its translation is CASSSRSRGNQPQHF.

CDR3 in DNA: TGTGCCACTCATTGGGGACAGCTAATCTATGGCTACACCTTC. It encodes CATHWGQLIYGYTF. The rearrangement joins TRBV28 to TRBJ1-2, with 7 bases that match TRBD1. Germline V lookup: CDR1 MDHEN, CDR2 SYDVKM. This CDR3 is built from 14 residues. With 10 bases clipped from V and 4 bases from J, the junction kept 12 bases outside the gene matches.

The chain combines TRBV19 with TRBJ1-2; 8 nucleotides line up with TRBD1. V gave up 8 bases and J gave up 7 bases; unmatched junction bases: 15. The V gene's germline CDR1 is LNHDA and CDR2 SQIVND (reference sequence). The CDR3 has 15 amino acids. This chain's CDR3 is CASVPPTGEPGGYTF. CDR3 nucleotides: TGTGCCAGTGTTCCCCCGACAGGGGAACCGGGTGGCTACACCTTC.

The CDR3, as DNA: TGCGCCAGCGCCACGGGACAGGGCACTGAAGCTTTCTTT. The encoded protein is CASATGQGTEAFF. The chain joins TRBV5-1 to TRBJ1-1, with 9 bases fitting TRBD1. Looked up from germline, CDR1 is SGHRS and CDR2 is YFSETQ. This CDR3 region has 13 residues. J was trimmed by 4 bases and V by 7 bases; bases with no gene match: 5. Filled out from reference TRBV5-1 and TRBJ1-1, the complete variable domain reads KAGVTQTPRYLIKTRGQQVTLSCSPISGHRSVSWYQQTPGQGLQFLFEYFSETQRNKGNFPGRFSGRQFSNSRSEMNVSTLELGDSALYLCASATGQGTEAFFGQGTRLTVV.

The table lists this clone with a few counts. The chain combines TRBV7-3 with TRBJ2-1, with 8 bases lining up with TRBD2. J was trimmed by 7 bases and V by 5 bases; bases with no gene match: 4. This CDR3 spans 13 amino acids. Germline CDR1 is SGHTA and CDR2 is FQGTGA. The CDR3 region is CASSGTSRNEQFF. CDR3 sequence (DNA): TGTGCCAGCAGCGGGACTAGTCGTAATGAGCAGTTCTTC.

Only a few counts were recorded for this clone. The chain recombines TRBV6-5 with TRBJ2-2, with D perhaps TRBD2 (6 bases). CDR1 and CDR2 from the germline V gene are MNHEY and SVGAGI. There are 15 residues in the CDR3. Between the trimmed V and J ends, which lost 2 bases and 6 bases, there was a span of 13 bases. The CDR3 DNA is TGTGCCAGCAGTTACGGGGGGAAGGCGGCCGGGGAGCTGTTTTTT. Amino acids: CASSYGGKAAGELFF.

The chain combines TRBV30 with TRBJ1-1; TRBD1 agrees at 10 bases. CDR1 is GTSNPN and CDR2 is SVGIG in the germline V gene (reference sequence). The CDR3 runs to 15 residues. The V segment lost 4 bases and the J segment 0 bases; nucleotides outside the gene matches: 5. The CDR3 bases are TGTGCCTGGAAGACAGGGGGCCGCCTGAACACTGAAGCTTTCTTT. Translation: CAWKTGGRLNTEAFF.

This clone appeared a single time. The chain combines TRBV7-8 with TRBJ2-7; D is perhaps TRBD2 (5 bases). This CDR3 region has 14 residues. In germline, CDR1 is SGHVS, CDR2 FQNEAQ. V was clipped by 4 bases and J by 5 bases, with 15 bases between them. The CDR3 loop is CASSSVLVQDEQYF. CDR3 DNA: TGTGCCAGCAGCTCCGTACTAGTTCAGGACGAGCAGTACTTC.

The J gene is TRBJ2-1, the V gene TRBV19; the D gene is possibly TRBD2 (6 bases). Trimming pared 0 bases from V and 13 bases from J, leaving 10 bases between. This CDR3 region has 12 residues. Per the germline V gene, CDR1 is LNHDA and CDR2 is SQIVND (reference sequence). CDR3 DNA sequence: TGTGCCAGTAGTATAGAACTAGCCCATCAGTTCTTC. It is translated as CASSIELAHQFF.

This clone was counted a few times. The chain carries TRBV19 and TRBJ2-1; 13 nucleotides align to TRBD2. The CDR3 length is 15 residues. Germline V gene sequence: CDR1 LNHDA, CDR2 SQIVND (reference sequence). The trim removed 6 bases at V and 6 bases at J, leaving 5 bases unmatched. The CDR3 DNA reads TGTGCCAGTAGATGGACTAGCGGGAGACTCAATGAGCAGTTCTTC. It is translated as CASRWTSGRLNEQFF.

This clone was seen only a few times. The chain carries TRBV29-1 and TRBJ1-2; weak D call: TRBD1 (6 bases). Per germline, CDR1 SQVTM and CDR2 ANQGSEA. This CDR3 contains 13 residues. V gave up 7 bases and J gave up 3 bases, with 15 bases separating them. The CDR3 sequence is CSAGQRYDYGYTF. CDR3 in DNA: TGCAGCGCTGGACAGCGCTATGACTATGGCTACACCTTC.

This clone has more than one count but fewer than ten. The chain links TRBV15 to TRBJ2-1, with D maybe TRBD1 (5 bases). The CDR3 loop spans 13 amino acids. Germline assignment: CDR1 LNHNV and CDR2 YYDKDF (reference sequence). Trimming left V 0 bases short and J 8 bases short, with 8 bases between. The CDR3 coding sequence is TGTGCCACCAGCAGAGACAGGGCCTATGAGCAGTTCTTC. Protein product: CATSRDRAYEQFF.

V gene TRBV19 combines with J gene TRBJ2-1; 7 nucleotides match TRBD1. Germline-derived CDR1 and CDR2 are LNHDA and SQIVND (reference sequence). Germline trimming cut 5 bases from V and 10 bases from J; bases unmatched to any gene: 5. This CDR3 has 12 amino acids. CDR3 sequence (DNA): TGTGCCAGTAGTCCAAGGGGACAGGAGCAGTTCTTC. It specifies CASSPRGQEQFF.

This clone was picked up a small number of times. The rearrangement links TRBV14 to TRBJ2-7; tentatively, D is TRBD1 (6 bases). The CDR3 length is 15 residues. The germline CDR1 and CDR2 sequences are SGHDN and FVKESK. Between the trimmed V and J ends, which lost 3 bases and 0 bases, there was a span of 12 bases. The CDR3 nucleotides read TGTGCCAGCAGCCATTTCCGGACAGCCTCCTACGAGCAGTACTTC. Translation gives CASSHFRTASYEQYF. Variable domain in full (rest from reference TRBV14 and TRBJ2-7): EAGVTQFPSHSVIEKGQTVTLRCDPISGHDNLYWYRRVMGKEIKFLLHFVKESKQDESGMPNNRFLAERTGGTYSTLKVQPAELEDSGVYFCASSHFRTASYEQYFGPGTRLTVT.

The V gene is TRBV23-1, the J gene TRBJ2-3, with 7 bases matching TRBD2. TRBV23-1 is recorded as an ORF, its role being uncertain. The CDR3 has 15 residues. After removal of 11 bases from V and 9 bases from J, the junction contained 20 bases not matched to a gene. The CDR3 DNA is TGCGCCCCCTTTATAGGTTGCGGGAGAAATCTCACGCAGTATTTT. Amino acid sequence: CAPFIGCGRNLTQYF.

This rearrangement joins TRBV5-1 to TRBJ2-3; TRBD1 is a possible D gene (5 bases). The CDR3 runs to 13 residues. V was trimmed by 2 bases and J by 5 bases, leaving 9 bases between them. Germline CDR1 is SGHRS and CDR2 is YFSETQ. In DNA, the CDR3 is TGCGCCAGCAGCTTCAGGGTTGTAGATACGCAGTATTTT. Protein product: CASSFRVVDTQYF.

This chain joins TRBV30 and TRBJ1-2; 7 bases agree with TRBD1. V gave up 3 bases and J gave up 6 bases; unmatched junction bases: 7. Germline values: CDR1 GTSNPN, CDR2 SVGIG (reference sequence). This CDR3 region has 13 residues. DNA for the CDR3: TGTGCCTGGAGCTCCGACAGGGTTAATGGCTACACCTTC. Its protein product is CAWSSDRVNGYTF.

This clone showed up just a few times. V is TRBV5-1 and J is TRBJ1-1; a possible D gene is TRBD1 (6 bases). This CDR3 spans 15 amino acids. Germline values: CDR1 SGHRS, CDR2 YFSETQ. Trimming took 2 bases from V and 0 from J, leaving 11 bases between them. Written as DNA, the CDR3 is TGCGCCAGCAGCTTCCAGGGGCTTATGAACACTGAAGCTTTCTTT. Protein: CASSFQGLMNTEAFF.

The V call is TRBV7-3, the J call TRBJ1-1, with 9 bases that match TRBD1. The CDR3 loop spans 13 amino acids. Germline CDR1 and CDR2: SGHTA and FQGTGA. V was pared by 5 bases and J by 6 bases, with 4 bases of the junction left unmatched. CDR3 sequence (DNA): TGTGCCAGCAGCGTGGACAGGGGTGCTGAAGCTTTCTTT. Amino acid sequence: CASSVDRGAEAFF.

V usage is TRBV19 and J usage is TRBJ1-5; D uncertain. The CDR3 spans 17 residues. Trimming shortened V by 6 bases and J by 0 bases, and 18 bases separated the two germline ends. Germline V gives CDR1 LNHDA, CDR2 SQIVND (reference sequence). The CDR3 DNA is TGTGCCAGTAGGCGAGCCCCGAGGGAGTATAGCAATCAGCCCCAGCATTTT. Protein product: CASRRAPREYSNQPQHF.

This chain links TRBV5-1 with TRBJ2-3; D ambiguous. Trimming shortened V by 4 bases and J by 3 bases, and 3 bases separated the two germline ends. The CDR3 sequence is 11 residues long. The V gene's germline CDR1 is SGHRS and CDR2 YFSETQ. DNA of the CDR3: TGCGCCAGCAGCGCGACAGATACGCAGTATTTT. This gives the protein CASSATDTQYF.

This chain uses TRBV21-1 with TRBJ2-1; TRBD1, the table's D call, lacks a check against the DNA. TRBV21-1 constitutes a pseudogene. The CDR3 has 17 residues. DNA for the CDR3: TGTGCCAGCAGCAACAATCACAGGGGCTGGACCTACAATGAGCAGTTCTTC. Its protein product is CASSNNHRGWTYNEQFF.

There are a few counts of this clone. The J gene is TRBJ2-7, the V gene TRBV15, with TRBD1 matching over 9 bases. V was clipped by 5 bases and J by 3 bases; unmatched bases: 11. The CDR3 has 16 residues. Germline CDR1 LNHNV, CDR2 YYDKDF (reference sequence). The CDR3 nucleotides read TGTGCCACCAGCTCTCGGAGGGTGGACAGGGGCTACGAGCAGTACTTC. Translating gives CATSSRRVDRGYEQYF.